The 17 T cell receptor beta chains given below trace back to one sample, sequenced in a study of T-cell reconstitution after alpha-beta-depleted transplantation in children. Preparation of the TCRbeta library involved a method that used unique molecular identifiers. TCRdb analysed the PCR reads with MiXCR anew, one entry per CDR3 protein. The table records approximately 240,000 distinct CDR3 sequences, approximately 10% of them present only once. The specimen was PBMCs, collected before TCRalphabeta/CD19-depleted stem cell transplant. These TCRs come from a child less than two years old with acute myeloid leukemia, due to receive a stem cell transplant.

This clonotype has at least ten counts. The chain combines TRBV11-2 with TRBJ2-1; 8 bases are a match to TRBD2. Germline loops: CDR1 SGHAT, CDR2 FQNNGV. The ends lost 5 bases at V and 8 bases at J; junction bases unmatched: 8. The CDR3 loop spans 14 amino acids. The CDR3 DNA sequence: TGTGCCAGCAGCCTTGGGACTAGGAGCGATGAGCAGTTCTTC. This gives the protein CASSLGTRSDEQFF.

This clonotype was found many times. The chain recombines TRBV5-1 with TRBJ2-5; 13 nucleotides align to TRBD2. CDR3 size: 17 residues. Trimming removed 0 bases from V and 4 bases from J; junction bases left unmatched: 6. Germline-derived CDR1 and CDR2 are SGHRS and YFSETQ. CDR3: CASSLALGLAGRETQYF. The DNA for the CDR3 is TGCGCCAGCAGCTTGGCTTTGGGACTAGCGGGACGAGAGACCCAGTACTTC.

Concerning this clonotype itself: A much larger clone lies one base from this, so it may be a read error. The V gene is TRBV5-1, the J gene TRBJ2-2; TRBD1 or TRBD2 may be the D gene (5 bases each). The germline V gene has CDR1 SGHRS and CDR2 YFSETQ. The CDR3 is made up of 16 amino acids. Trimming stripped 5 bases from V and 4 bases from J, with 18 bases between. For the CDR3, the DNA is TGCGCCAGCAGGGGAGAGGGGAGTTCGGGCACCGGGGAGCTGTTTTTT. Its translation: CASRGEGSSGTGELFF.

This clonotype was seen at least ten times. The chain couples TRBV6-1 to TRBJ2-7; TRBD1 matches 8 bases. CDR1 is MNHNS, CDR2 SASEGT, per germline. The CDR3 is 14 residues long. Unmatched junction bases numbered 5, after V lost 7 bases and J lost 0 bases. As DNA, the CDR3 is TGTGCCAGCACCTCAGGGGGCTACTCCTACGAGCAGTACTTC. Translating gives CASTSGGYSYEQYF.

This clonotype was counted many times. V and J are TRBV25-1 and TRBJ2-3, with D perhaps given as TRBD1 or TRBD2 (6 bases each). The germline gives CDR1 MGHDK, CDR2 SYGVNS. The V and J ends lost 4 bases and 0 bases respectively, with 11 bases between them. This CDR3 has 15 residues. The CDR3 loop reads CASSAQGTSTDTQYF. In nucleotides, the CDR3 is TGTGCCAGCAGTGCCCAGGGGACTAGCACAGATACGCAGTATTTT. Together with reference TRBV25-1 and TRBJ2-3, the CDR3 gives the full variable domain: EADIYQTPRYLVIGTGKKITLECSQTMGHDKMYWYQQDPGMELHLIHYSYGVNSTEKGDLSSESTVSRIRTEHFPLTLESARPSHTSQYLCASSAQGTSTDTQYFGPGTRLTVL.

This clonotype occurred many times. The CDR3: CASSPSGQFEQFF. In nucleotides, the CDR3 is TGTGCCAGCTCACCATCGGGACAGTTTGAGCAGTTCTTC. The rearrangement joins TRBV18 to TRBJ2-1; 7 bases align to TRBD1. The V segment lost 2 bases and the J segment 9 bases; nucleotides outside the gene matches: 4. The CDR3 loop spans 13 amino acids. Germline values: CDR1 KGHSH, CDR2 LQKENI.

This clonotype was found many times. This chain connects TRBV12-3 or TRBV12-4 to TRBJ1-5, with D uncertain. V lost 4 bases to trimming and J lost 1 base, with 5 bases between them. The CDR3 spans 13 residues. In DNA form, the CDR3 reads TGTGCCAGCAGTTCCGAGAGCAATCAGCCCCAGCATTTT. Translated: CASSSESNQPQHF.

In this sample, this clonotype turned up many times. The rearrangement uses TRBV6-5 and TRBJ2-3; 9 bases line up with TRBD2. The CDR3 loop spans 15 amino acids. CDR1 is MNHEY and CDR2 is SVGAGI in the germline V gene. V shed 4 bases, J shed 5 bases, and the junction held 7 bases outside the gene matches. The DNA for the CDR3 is TGTGCCAGCAGTTCGCTAGCGGGGCCAAGAGATACGCAGTATTTT. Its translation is CASSSLAGPRDTQYF.

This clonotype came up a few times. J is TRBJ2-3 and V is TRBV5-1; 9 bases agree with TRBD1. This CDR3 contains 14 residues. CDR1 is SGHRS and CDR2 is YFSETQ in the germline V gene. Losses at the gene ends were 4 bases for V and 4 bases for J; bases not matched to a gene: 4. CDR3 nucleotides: TGCGCCAGCAGCATAGGGACAGGGTCAGATACGCAGTATTTT. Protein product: CASSIGTGSDTQYF.

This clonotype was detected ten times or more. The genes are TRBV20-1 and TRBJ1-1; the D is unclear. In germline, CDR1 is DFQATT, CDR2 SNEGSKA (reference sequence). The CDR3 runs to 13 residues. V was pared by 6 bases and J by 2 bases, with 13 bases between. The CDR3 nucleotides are TGCAGTGCCACCGCCGGACGCAACACTGAAGCTTTCTTT. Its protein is CSATAGRNTEAFF.

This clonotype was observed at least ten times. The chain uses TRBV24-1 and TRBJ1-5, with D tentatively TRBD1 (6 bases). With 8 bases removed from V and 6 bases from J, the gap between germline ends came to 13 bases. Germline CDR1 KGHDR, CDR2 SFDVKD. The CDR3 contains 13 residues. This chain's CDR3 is CATTPRGTQPQHF. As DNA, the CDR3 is TGTGCCACCACCCCGAGGGGGACTCAGCCCCAGCATTTT.

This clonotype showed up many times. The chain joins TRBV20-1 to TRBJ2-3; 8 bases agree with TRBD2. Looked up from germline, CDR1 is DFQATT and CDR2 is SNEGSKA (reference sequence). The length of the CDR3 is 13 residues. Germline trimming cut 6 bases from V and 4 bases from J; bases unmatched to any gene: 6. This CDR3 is CSAPTSVADTQYF. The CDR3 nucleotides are TGCAGTGCCCCGACTAGCGTGGCAGATACGCAGTATTTT.

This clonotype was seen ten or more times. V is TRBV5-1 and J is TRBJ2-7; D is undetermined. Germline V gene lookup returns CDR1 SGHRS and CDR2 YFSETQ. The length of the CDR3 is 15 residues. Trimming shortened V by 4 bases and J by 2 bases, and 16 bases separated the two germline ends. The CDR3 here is CASSGEQLAPYEQYF. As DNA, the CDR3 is TGCGCCAGCAGCGGCGAACAGCTGGCACCCTACGAGCAGTACTTC.

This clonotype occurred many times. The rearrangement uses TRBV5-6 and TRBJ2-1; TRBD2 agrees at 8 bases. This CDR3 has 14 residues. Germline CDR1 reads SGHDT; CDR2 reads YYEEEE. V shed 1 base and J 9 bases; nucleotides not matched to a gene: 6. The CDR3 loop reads CASSLWAGGSEQFF. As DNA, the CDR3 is TGTGCCAGCAGCTTGTGGGCGGGAGGAAGTGAGCAGTTCTTC.

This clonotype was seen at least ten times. As DNA, the CDR3 is TGTGCCATCAGAGGGACAAGGCCCCCTACTAGCGGGAGCACAGATACGCAGTATTTT. Protein: CAIRGTRPPTSGSTDTQYF. The chain recombines TRBV10-3 with TRBJ2-3; 9 nucleotides agree with TRBD2. Germline loops: CDR1 ENHRY, CDR2 SYGVKD. This CDR3 comprises 19 residues. The V gene end was trimmed by 6 bases and the J gene end by 0 bases; junction bases not matched to a gene: 16.

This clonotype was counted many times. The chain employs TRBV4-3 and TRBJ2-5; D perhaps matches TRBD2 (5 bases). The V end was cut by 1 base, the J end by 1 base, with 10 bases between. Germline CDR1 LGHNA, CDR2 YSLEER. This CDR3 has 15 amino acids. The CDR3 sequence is CASSQGSGFQETQYF. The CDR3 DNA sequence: TGCGCCAGCAGCCAAGGGAGCGGTTTCCAAGAGACCCAGTACTTC.

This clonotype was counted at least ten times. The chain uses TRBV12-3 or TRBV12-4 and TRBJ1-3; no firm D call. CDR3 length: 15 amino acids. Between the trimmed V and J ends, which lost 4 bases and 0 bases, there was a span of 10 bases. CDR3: CASSYRRDSGNTIYF. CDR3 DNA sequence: TGTGCCAGCAGTTATCGAAGGGACTCTGGAAACACCATATATTTT.